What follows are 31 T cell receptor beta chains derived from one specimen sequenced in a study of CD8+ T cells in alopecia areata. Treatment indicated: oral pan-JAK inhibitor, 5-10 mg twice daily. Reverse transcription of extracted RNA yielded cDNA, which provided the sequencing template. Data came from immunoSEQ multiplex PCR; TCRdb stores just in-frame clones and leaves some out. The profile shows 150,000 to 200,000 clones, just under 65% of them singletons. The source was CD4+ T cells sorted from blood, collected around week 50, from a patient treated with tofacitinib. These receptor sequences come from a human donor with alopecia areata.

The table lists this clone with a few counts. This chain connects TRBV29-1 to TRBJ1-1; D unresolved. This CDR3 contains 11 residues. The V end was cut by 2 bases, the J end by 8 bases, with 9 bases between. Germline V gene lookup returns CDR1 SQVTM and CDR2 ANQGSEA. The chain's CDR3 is CSVEPAVEAFF. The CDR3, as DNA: TGCAGCGTTGAACCCGCAGTCGAAGCTTTCTTT.

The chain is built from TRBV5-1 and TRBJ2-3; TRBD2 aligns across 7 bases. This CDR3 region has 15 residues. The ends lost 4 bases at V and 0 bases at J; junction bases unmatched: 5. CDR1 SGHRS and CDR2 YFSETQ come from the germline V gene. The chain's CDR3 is CASSGGLGSTDTQYF. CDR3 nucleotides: TGCGCCAGCAGCGGAGGACTAGGAAGCACAGATACGCAGTATTTT.

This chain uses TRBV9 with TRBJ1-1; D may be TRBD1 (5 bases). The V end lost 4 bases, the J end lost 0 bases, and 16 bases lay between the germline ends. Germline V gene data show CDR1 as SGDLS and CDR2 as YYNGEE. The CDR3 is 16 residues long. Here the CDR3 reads CASSQIGGALNTEAFF. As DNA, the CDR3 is TGTGCCAGCAGCCAAATAGGCGGGGCCCTGAACACTGAAGCTTTCTTT.

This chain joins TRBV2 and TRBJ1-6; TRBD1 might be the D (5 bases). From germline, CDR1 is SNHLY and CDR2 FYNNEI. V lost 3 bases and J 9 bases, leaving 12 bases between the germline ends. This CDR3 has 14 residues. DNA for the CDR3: TGTGCCAGCAGTGATCGCAGGGAGGGTTCACCCCTCCACTTT. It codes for CASSDRREGSPLHF.

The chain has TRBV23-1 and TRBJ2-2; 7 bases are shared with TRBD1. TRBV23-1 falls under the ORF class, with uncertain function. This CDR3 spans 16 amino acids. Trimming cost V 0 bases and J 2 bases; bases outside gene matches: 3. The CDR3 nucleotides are TGCGCCAGCAGTCAATCGAGAGGGGGCAACACCGGGGAGCTGTTTTTT. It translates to CASSQSRGGNTGELFF.

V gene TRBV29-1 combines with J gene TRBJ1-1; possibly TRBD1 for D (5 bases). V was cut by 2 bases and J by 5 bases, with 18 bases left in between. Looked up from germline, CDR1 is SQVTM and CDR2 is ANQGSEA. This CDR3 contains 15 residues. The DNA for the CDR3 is TGCAGCGTTGAAAGGGGCGGGCAGGGTTTAACTGAAGCTTTCTTT. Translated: CSVERGGQGLTEAFF.

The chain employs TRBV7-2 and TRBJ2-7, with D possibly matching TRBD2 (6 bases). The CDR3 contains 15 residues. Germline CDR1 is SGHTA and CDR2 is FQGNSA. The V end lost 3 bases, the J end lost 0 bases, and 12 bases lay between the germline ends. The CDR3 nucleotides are TGTGCCAGCAGCTTTACTAGCTTCGGCTCCTACGAGCAGTACTTC. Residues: CASSFTSFGSYEQYF.

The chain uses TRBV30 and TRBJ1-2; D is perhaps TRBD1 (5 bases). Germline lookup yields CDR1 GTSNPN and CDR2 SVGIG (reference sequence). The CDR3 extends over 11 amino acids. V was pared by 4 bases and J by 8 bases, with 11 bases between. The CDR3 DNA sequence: TGTGCCTGGATGGCAGGGTTAGGCTACACCTTC. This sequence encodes CAWMAGLGYTF.

CDR3 sequence (DNA): TGTGCCAGCAGCTACACCGGGACAGGTGGATATGGCTACACCTTC. Translated: CASSYTGTGGYGYTF. The chain has TRBV7-2 and TRBJ1-2; 8 positions match TRBD1. This CDR3 spans 15 amino acids. V gave up 4 bases and J gave up 5 bases; unmatched junction bases: 9. CDR1 and CDR2 from the germline V gene are SGHTA and FQGNSA.

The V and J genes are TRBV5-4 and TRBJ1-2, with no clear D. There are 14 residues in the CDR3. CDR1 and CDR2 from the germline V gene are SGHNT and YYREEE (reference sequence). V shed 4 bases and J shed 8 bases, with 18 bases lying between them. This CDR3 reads CASSTRTDFRGYTF. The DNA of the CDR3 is TGTGCCAGCAGCACGAGAACGGATTTTAGGGGCTACACCTTC.

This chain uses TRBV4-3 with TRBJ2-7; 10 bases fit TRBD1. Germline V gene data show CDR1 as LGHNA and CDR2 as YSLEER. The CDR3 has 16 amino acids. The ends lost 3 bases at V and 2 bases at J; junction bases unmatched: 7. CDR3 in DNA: TGCGCCAGCAGCCACCCCGGGACAGGGGCCACCTACGAGCAGTACTTC. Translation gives CASSHPGTGATYEQYF.

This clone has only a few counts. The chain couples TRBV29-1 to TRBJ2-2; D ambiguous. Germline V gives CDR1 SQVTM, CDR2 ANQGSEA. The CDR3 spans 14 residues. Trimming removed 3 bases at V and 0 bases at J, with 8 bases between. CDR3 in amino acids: CSVETVANTGELFF. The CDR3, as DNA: TGCAGCGTTGAGACGGTCGCGAACACCGGGGAGCTGTTTTTT.

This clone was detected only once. CDR3 in amino acids: CAWSVRRSGNQPQHF. The CDR3 DNA reads TGTGCCTGGAGTGTACGAAGGTCGGGGAATCAGCCCCAGCATTTT. The chain uses TRBV30 and TRBJ1-5; D gene unclear. The CDR3 loop spans 15 amino acids. The V gene lost 0 bases and the J gene lost 4 bases, with 13 bases spanning the gap. Germline V gene lookup returns CDR1 GTSNPN and CDR2 SVGIG (reference sequence). Combining the CDR3 with reference TRBV30 and TRBJ1-5 gives the whole variable domain SQTIHQWPATLVQPVGSPLSLECTVEGTSNPNLYWYRQAAGRGLQLLFYSVGIGQISSEVPQNLSASRPQDRQFILSSKKLLLSDSGFYLCAWSVRRSGNQPQHFGDGTRLSIL.

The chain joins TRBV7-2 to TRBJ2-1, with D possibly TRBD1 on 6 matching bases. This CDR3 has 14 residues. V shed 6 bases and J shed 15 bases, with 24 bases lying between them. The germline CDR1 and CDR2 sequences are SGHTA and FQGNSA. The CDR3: CASRPTGQIPAPFF. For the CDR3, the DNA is TGTGCCAGCAGGCCGACGGGACAAATCCCTGCCCCGTTCTTC. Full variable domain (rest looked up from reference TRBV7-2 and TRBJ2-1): GAGVSQSPSNKVTEKGKDVELRCDPISGHTALYWYRQSLGQGLEFLIYFQGNSAPDKSGLPSDRFSAERTGGSVSTLTIQRTQQEDSAVYLCASRPTGQIPAPFFGPGTRLTVL.

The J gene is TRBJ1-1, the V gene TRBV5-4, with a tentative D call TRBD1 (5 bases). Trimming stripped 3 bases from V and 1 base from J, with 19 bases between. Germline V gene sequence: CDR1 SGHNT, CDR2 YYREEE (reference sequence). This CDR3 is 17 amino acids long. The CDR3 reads CASSSSTRPTGNTEAFF. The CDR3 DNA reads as TGTGCCAGCAGCTCGTCGACCCGCCCAACAGGGAACACTGAAGCTTTCTTT.

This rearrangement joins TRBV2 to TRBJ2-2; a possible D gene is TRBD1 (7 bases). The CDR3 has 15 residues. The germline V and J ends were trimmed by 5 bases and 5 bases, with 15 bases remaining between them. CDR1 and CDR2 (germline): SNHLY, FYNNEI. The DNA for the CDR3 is TGTGCCAGCAGTCCTGACAGGGCGGGGACCGGGGAGCTGTTTTTT. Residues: CASSPDRAGTGELFF.

For the CDR3, the DNA is TGCGCCAGCAGCTTGGAACCGGGAAGCAATCAGCCCCAGCATTTT. This encodes CASSLEPGSNQPQHF. This chain joins TRBV5-1 and TRBJ1-5; D ambiguous. The CDR3 spans 15 residues. The V end was cut by 0 bases, the J end by 1 base, with 8 bases between. Germline CDR1 reads SGHRS; CDR2 reads YFSETQ.

CDR3 amino acids: CASSQEVWQETQYF. Written as DNA, the CDR3 is TGCGCCAGCAGCCAAGAGGTGTGGCAAGAGACCCAGTACTTC. The rearrangement joins TRBV4-3 to TRBJ2-5; D gene unclear. V shed 0 bases and J shed 2 bases, with 7 bases lying between them. The length of the CDR3 is 14 residues. Germline V lookup: CDR1 LGHNA, CDR2 YSLEER.

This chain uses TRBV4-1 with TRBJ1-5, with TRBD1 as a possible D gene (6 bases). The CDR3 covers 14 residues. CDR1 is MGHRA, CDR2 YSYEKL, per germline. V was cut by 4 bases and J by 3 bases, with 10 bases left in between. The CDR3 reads CASSLGQNNQPQHF. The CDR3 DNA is TGCGCCAGCAGCCTCGGACAGAACAATCAGCCCCAGCATTTT.

Here the CDR3 DNA reads TGTGCCAGCAGTGAAACTAGGGACGAGCAGTACTTC. Amino acid sequence: CASSETRDEQYF. This chain joins TRBV6-1 and TRBJ2-7; perhaps TRBD2 as D (5 bases). Per germline, CDR1 MNHNS and CDR2 SASEGT. This CDR3 has 12 residues. V was pared by 2 bases and J by 5 bases, with 7 bases between.

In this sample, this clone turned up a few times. The DNA of the CDR3 is TGCAGTGCTAGATACCGGGACGAAGCTTTCTTT. This codes for CSARYRDEAFF. The chain is built from TRBV20-1 and TRBJ1-1; a weak D match, TRBD1 (5 bases). The V end was cut by 2 bases, the J end by 8 bases, with 9 bases between. The CDR3 spans 11 residues. CDR1 and CDR2 from the germline V gene are DFQATT and SNEGSKA (reference sequence).

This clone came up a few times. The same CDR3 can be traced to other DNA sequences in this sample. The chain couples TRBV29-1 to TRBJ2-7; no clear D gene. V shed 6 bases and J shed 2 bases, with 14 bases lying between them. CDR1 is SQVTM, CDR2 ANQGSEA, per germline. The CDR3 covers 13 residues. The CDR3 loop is CSVTRPLTYEQYF. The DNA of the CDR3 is TGCAGCGTCACTCGACCTCTAACCTACGAGCAGTACTTC.

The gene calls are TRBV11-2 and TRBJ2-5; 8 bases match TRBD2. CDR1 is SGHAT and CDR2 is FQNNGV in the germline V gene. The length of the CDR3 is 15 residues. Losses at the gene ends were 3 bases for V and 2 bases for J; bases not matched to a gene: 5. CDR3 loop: CASSFQRGLQETQYF. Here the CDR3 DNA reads TGTGCCAGCAGCTTTCAGCGGGGGCTTCAAGAGACCCAGTACTTC.

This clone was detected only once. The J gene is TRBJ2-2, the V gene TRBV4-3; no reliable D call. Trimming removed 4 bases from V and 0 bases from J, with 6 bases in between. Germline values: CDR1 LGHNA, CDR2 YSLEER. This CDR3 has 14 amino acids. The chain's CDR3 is CASSLASNTGELFF. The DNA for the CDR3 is TGCGCCAGCAGCCTAGCATCGAACACCGGGGAGCTGTTTTTT.

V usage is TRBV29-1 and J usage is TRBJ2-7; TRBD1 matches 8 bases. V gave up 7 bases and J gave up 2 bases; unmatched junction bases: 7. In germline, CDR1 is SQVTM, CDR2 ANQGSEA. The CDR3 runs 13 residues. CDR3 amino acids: CSALRDRTYEQYF. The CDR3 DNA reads TGCAGCGCTCTCAGGGACAGGACCTACGAGCAGTACTTC.

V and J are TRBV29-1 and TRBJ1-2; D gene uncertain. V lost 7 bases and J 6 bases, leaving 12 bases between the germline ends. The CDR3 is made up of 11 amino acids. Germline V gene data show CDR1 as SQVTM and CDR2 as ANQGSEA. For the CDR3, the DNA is TGCAGCGCCTCCCGGATTGATGGCTACACCTTC. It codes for CSASRIDGYTF.

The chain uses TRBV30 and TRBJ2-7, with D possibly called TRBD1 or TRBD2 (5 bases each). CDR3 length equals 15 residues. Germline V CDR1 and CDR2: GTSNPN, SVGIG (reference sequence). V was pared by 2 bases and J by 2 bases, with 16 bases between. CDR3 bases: TGTGCCTGGAGTTTTCCCGGGACGGCAGCCTACGAGCAGTACTTC. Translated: CAWSFPGTAAYEQYF. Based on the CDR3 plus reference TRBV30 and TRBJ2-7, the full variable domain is SQTIHQWPATLVQPVGSPLSLECTVEGTSNPNLYWYRQAAGRGLQLLFYSVGIGQISSEVPQNLSASRPQDRQFILSSKKLLLSDSGFYLCAWSFPGTAAYEQYFGPGTRLTVT.

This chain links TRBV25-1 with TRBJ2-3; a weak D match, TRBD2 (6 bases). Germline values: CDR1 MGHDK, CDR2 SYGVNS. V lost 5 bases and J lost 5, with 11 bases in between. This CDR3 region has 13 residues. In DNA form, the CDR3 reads TGTGCCAGCAGTTCTTGGGGGGTAGATACGCAGTATTTT. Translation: CASSSWGVDTQYF.

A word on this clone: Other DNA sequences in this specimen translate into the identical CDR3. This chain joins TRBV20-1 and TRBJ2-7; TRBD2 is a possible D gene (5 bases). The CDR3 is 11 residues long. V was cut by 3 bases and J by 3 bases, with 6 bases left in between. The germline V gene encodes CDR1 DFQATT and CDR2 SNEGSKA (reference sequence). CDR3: CSASRDYEQYF. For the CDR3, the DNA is TGCAGTGCTAGCCGGGACTACGAGCAGTACTTC.

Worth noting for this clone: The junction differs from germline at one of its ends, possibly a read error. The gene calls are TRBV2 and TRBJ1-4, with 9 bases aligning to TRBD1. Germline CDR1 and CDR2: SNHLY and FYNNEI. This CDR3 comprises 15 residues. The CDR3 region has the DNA TGTGCCAGCAGAGAAGACAGGGGGAGAAGTGAAAAACTGTTTTTT. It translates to CASREDRGRSEKLFF.

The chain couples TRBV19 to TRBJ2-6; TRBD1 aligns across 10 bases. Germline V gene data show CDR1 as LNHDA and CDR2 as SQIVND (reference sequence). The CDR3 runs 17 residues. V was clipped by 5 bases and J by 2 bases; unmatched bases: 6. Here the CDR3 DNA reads TGTGCCAGTAGTCCGGGACAGGGGAGAGCTGGGGCCAACGTCCTGACTTTC. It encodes CASSPGQGRAGANVLTF.